This T cell receptor beta chain was sequenced for a study of response to subunit inactivated influenza vaccine. The study's findings and limits: T cells newly recruited by each seasonal influenza vaccination are few, the authors suggested.

TCRdb reprocessed the RT-PCR reads via MiXCR and lists one record per CDR3 protein. The table lists about 500,000 distinct CDR3 sequences, approximately 15% of them singletons. In regard to this clonotype: The antigen is not known.

The clonotype originates from a man between 45 and 75 years old who received an inactivated influenza vaccine. Sequencing used CD4+ T cells sorted from PBMCs, obtained around 2 years after vaccination.

The CDR3 region is CASSPGPTSHTQYF. The CDR3 coding sequence is TGTGCCAGCAGCCCCGGCCCGACCTCTCATACGCAGTATTTT. The J gene is TRBJ2-3, the V gene TRBV7-2; no reliable D call. The CDR3 extends over 14 amino acids. V was cut by 5 bases and J by 7 bases, with 16 bases left in between. Germline V gene lookup returns CDR1 SGHTA and CDR2 FQGNSA.